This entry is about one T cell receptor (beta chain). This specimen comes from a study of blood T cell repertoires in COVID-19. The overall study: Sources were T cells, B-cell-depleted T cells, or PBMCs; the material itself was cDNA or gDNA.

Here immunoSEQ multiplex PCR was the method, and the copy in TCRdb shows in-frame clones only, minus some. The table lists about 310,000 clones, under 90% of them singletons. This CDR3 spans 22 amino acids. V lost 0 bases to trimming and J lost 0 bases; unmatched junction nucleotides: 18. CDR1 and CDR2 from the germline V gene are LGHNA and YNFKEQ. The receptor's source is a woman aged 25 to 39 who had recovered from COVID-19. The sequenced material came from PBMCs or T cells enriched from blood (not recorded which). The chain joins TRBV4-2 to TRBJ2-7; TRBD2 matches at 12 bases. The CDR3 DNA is TGTGCCAGCAGCCAAGATCATGTCAGGGGGGCTGGACTAGCGGGATTCTCCTACGAGCAGTACTTC. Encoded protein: CASSQDHVRGAGLAGFSYEQYF.